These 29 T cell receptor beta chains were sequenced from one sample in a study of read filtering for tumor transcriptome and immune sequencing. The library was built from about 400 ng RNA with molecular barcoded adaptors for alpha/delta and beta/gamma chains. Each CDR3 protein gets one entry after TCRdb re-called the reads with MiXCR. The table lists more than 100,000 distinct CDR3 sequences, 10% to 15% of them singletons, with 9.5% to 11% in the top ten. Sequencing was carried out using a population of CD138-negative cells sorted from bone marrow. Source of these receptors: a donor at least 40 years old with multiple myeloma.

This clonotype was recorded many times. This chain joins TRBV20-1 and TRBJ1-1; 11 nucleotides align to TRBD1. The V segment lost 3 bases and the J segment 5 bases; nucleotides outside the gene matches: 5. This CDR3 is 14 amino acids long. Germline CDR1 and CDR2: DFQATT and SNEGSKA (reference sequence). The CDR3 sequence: CSASRTGGRTEAFF. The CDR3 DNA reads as TGCAGTGCTAGCAGGACAGGGGGCAGAACTGAAGCTTTCTTT.

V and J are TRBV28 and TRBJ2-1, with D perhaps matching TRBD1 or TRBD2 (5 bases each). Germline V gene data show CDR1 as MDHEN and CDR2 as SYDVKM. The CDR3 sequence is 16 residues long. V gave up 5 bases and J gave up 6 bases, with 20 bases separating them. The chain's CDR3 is CASSIPPGLGVNEQFF. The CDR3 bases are TGTGCCAGCAGTATCCCCCCGGGATTAGGGGTCAATGAGCAGTTCTTC.

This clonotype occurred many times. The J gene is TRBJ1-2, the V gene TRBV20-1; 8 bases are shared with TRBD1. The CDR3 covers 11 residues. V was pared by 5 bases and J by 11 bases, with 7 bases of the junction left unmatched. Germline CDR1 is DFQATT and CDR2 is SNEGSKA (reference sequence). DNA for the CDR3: TGCAGTGCTCATTGGACAGGGACTTACACCTTC. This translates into CSAHWTGTYTF.

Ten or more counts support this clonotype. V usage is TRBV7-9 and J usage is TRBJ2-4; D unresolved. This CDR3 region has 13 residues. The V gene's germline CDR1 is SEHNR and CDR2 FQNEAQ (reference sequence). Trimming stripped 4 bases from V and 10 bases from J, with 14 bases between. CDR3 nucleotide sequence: TGTGCCAGCAGCTCGACCCCCTCGCCGATTCAGTACTTC. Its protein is CASSSTPSPIQYF.

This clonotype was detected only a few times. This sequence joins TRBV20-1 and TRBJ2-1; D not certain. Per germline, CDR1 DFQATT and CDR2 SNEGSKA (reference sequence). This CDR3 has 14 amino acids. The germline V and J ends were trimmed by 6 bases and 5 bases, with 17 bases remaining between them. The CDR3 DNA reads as TGCAGTGCCACGACTTTGCGCCTAAACAATGAGCAGTTCTTC. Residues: CSATTLRLNNEQFF.

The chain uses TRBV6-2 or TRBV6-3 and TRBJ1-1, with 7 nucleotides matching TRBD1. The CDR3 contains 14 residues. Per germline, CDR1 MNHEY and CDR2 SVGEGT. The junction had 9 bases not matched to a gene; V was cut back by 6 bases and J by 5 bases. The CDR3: CASRPPTGRTEAFF. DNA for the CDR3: TGTGCCAGCAGGCCTCCGACAGGGCGGACTGAAGCTTTCTTT.

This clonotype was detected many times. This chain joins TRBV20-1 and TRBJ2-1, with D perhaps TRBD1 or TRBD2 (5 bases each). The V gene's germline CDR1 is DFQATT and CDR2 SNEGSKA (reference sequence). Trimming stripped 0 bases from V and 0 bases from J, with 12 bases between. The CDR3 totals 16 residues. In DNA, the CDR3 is TGCAGTGCTAGAGATCGTGCAGGGAGCTCCTACAATGAGCAGTTCTTC. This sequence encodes CSARDRAGSSYNEQFF.

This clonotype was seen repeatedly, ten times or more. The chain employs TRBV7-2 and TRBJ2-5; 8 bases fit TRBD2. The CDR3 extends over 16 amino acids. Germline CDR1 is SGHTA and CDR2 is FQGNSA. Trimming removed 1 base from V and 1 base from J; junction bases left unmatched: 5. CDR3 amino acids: CASSLVRGGFQETQYF. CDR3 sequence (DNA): TGTGCCAGCAGCTTAGTTCGCGGGGGGTTCCAAGAGACCCAGTACTTC.

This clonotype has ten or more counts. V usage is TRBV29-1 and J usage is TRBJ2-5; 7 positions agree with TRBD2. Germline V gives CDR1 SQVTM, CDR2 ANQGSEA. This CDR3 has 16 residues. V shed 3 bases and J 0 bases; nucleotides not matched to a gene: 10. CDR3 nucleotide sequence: TGCAGCGTTGAGGGGTCGCGGCGGGGGAACCAAGAGACCCAGTACTTC. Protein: CSVEGSRRGNQETQYF.

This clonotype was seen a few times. The CDR3, as DNA: TGCGCCAGCAGCTTAAGTCCCGCGGGAACCGGGGAGCTGTTTTTT. Translation: CASSLSPAGTGELFF. The chain couples TRBV5-1 to TRBJ2-2; possible D gene TRBD2, 6 bases. The germline V gene encodes CDR1 SGHRS and CDR2 YFSETQ. The CDR3 covers 15 residues. V was cut by 2 bases and J by 5 bases, with 13 bases left in between. Using reference TRBV5-1 and TRBJ2-2 for the parts outside the CDR3, the full variable domain is KAGVTQTPRYLIKTRGQQVTLSCSPISGHRSVSWYQQTPGQGLQFLFEYFSETQRNKGNFPGRFSGRQFSNSRSEMNVSTLELGDSALYLCASSLSPAGTGELFFGEGSRLTVL.

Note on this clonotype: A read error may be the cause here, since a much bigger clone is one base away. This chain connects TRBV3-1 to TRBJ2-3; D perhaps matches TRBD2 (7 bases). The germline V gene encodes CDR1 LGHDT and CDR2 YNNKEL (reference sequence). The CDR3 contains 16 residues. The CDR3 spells CASSQDTRGGTGTQYF. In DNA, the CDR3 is TGTGCCAGCAGCCAAGATACGAGGGGGGGCACAGGTACGCAGTATTTT.

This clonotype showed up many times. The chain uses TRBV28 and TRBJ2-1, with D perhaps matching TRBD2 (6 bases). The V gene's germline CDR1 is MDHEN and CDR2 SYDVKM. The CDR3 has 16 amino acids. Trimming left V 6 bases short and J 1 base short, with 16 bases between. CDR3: CASSPEMLASYNEQFF. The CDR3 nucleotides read TGTGCCAGCAGCCCCGAGATGCTAGCGTCCTACAATGAGCAGTTCTTC.

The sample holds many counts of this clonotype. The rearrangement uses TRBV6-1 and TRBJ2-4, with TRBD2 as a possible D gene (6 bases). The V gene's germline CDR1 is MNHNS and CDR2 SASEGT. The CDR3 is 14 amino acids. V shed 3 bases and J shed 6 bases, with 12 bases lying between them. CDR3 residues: CASSDGSGRNIQYF. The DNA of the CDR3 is TGTGCCAGCAGTGATGGTAGCGGTAGAAACATTCAGTACTTC.

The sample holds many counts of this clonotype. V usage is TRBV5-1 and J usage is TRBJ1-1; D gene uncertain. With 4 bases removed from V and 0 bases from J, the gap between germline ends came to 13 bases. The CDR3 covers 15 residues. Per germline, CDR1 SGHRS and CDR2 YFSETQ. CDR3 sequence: CASSPESNLNTEAFF. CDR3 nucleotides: TGCGCCAGCAGCCCGGAGTCGAACTTGAACACTGAAGCTTTCTTT.

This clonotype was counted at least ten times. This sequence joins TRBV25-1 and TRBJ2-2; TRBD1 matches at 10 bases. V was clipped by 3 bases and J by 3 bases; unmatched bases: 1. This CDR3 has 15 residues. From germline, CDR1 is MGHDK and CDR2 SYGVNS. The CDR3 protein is CASSEDRGYTGELFF. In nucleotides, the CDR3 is TGTGCCAGCAGTGAGGACAGGGGGTACACCGGGGAGCTGTTTTTT.

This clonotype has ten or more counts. The CDR3 region has the DNA TGCGCCAGCCGACTCGGGAAGGGGCAGTACGAGCAGTACTTC. It codes for CASRLGKGQYEQYF. V usage is TRBV5-1 and J usage is TRBJ2-7; D possibly matches TRBD1 or TRBD2 (5 bases each). V was trimmed by 7 bases and J by 4 bases, leaving 18 bases between them. The germline V gene encodes CDR1 SGHRS and CDR2 YFSETQ. The CDR3 loop spans 14 amino acids.

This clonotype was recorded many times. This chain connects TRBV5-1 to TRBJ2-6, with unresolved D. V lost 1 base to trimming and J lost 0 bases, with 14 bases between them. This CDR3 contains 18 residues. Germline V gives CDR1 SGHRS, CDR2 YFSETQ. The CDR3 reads CASSLSTASLSGANVLTF. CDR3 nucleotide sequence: TGCGCCAGCAGCTTGAGTACGGCTTCCCTCTCTGGGGCCAACGTCCTGACTTTC. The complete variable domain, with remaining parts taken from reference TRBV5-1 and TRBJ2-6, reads KAGVTQTPRYLIKTRGQQVTLSCSPISGHRSVSWYQQTPGQGLQFLFEYFSETQRNKGNFPGRFSGRQFSNSRSEMNVSTLELGDSALYLCASSLSTASLSGANVLTFGAGSRLTVL.

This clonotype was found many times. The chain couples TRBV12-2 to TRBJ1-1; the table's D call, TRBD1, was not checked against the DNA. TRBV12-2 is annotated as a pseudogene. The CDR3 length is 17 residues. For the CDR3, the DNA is TGTGCAAGTCGCAAAGGCCGGGACAGGGGGGTCTACACTGAAGCTTTCTTT. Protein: CASRKGRDRGVYTEAFF.

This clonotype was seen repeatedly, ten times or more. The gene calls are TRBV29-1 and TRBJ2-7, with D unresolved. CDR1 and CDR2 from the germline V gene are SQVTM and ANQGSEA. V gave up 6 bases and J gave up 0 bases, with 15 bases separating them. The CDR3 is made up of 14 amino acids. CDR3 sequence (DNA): TGCAGCGTGATTATTCAGACATACTCCTACGAGCAGTACTTC. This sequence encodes CSVIIQTYSYEQYF.

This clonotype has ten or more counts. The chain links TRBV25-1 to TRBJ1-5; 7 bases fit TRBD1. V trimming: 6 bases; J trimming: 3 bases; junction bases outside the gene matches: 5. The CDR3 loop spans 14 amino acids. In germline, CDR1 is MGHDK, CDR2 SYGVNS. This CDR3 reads CASSMTGHNQPQHF. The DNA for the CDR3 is TGTGCCAGCAGCATGACAGGGCACAATCAGCCCCAGCATTTT.

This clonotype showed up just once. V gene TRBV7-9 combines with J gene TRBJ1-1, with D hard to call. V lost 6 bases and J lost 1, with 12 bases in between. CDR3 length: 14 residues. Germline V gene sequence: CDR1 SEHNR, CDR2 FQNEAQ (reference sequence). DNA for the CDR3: TGTGCCAGCAGTCCGGACCTCGAGAACACTGAAGCTTTCTTT. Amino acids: CASSPDLENTEAFF.

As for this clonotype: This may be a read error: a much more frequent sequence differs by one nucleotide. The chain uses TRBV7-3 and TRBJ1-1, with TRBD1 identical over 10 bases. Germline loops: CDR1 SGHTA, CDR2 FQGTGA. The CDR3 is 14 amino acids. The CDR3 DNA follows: TGTGCCAGCAGCATCGCGGGACAGGGGACTGAAGCTTCCTTT. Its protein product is CASSIAGQGTEASF.

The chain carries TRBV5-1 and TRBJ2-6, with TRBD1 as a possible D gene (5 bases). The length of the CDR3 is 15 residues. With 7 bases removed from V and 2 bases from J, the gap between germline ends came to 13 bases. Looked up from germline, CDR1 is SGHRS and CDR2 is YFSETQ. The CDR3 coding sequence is TGCGCCAGCTCGCCCCCAGGGACTGGGGCCAACGTCCTGACTTTC. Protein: CASSPPGTGANVLTF.

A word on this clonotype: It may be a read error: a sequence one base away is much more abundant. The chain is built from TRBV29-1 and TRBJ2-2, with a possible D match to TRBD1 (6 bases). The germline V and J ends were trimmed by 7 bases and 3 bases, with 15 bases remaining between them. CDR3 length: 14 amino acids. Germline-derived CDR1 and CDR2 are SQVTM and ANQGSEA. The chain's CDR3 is CSASTGADTGELFF. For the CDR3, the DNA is TGCAGCGCCTCGACAGGTGCGGACACCGGGGAGCTGTTTTTT.

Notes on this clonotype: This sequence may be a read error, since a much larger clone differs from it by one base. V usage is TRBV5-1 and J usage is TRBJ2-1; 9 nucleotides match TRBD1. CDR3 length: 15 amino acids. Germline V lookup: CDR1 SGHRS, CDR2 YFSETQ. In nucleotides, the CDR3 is TGCGCCAGCAGAGAGACAGGGGGTACCTACAAGGAGCAGTTCTTC. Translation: CASRETGGTYKEQFF.

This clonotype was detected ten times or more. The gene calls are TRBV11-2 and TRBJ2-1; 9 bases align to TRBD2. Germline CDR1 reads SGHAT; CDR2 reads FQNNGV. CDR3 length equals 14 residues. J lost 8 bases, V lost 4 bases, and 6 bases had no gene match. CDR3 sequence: CASSSILAGDEQFF. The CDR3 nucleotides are TGTGCCAGCAGCTCCATACTAGCGGGTGATGAGCAGTTCTTC.

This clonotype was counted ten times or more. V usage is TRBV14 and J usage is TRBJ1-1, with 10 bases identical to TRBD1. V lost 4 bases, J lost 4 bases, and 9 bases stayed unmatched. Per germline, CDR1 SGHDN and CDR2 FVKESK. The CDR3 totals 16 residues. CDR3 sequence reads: CASSPRWTGGSTEAFF. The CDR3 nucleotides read TGTGCCAGCAGCCCGCGTTGGACAGGGGGTAGCACTGAAGCTTTCTTT.

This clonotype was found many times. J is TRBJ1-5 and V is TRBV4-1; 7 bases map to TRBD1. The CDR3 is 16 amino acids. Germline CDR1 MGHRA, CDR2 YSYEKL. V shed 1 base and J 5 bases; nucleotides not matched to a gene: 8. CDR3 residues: CASSQVVGTADQPQHF. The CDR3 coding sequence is TGCGCCAGCAGCCAAGTTGTCGGGACAGCTGATCAGCCCCAGCATTTT.

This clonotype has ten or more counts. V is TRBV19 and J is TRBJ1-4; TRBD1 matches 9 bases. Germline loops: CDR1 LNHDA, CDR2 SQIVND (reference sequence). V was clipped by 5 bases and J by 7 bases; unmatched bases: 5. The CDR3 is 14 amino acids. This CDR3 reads CASSVGTGSEKLFF. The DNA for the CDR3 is TGTGCCAGTAGTGTCGGGACAGGGAGTGAAAAACTGTTTTTT.